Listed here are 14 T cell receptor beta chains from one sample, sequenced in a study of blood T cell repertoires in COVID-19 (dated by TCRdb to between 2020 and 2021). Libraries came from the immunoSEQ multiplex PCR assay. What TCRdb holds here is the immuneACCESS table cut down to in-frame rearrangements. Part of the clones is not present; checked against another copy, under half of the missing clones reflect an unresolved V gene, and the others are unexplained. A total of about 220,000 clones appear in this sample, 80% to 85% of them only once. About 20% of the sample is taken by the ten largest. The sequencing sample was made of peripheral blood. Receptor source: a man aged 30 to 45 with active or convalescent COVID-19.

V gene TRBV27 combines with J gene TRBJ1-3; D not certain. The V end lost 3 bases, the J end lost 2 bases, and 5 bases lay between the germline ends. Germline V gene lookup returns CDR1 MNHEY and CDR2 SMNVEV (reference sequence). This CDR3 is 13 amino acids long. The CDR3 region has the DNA TGTGCCAGCAGTTTCGGGGCTGGAAACACCATATATTTT. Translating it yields CASSFGAGNTIYF.

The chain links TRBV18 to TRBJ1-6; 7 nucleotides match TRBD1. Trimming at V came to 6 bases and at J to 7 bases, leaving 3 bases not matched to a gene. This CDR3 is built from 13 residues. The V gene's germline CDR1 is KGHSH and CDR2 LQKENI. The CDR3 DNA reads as TGTGCCAGCTCGGGACAGAGCAATTCACCCCTCCACTTT. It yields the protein CASSGQSNSPLHF. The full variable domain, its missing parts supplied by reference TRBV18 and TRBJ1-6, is NAGVMQNPRHLVRRRGQEARLRCSPMKGHSHVYWYRQLPEEGLKFMVYLQKENIIDESGMPKERFSAEFPKEGPSILRIQQVVRGDSAAYFCASSGQSNSPLHFGNGTRLTVT.

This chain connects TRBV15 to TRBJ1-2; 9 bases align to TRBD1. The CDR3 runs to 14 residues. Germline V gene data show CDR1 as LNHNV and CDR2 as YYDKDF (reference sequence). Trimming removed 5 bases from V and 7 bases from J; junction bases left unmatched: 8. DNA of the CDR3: TGTGCCACCAGCCTGAGACAGGGGGTAGGTGGCTACACCTTC. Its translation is CATSLRQGVGGYTF. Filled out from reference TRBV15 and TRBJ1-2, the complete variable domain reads DAMVIQNPRYQVTQFGKPVTLSCSQTLNHNVMYWYQQKSSQAPKLLFHYYDKDFNNEADTPDNFQSRRPNTSFCFLDIRSPGLGDTAMYLCATSLRQGVGGYTFGSGTRLTVV.

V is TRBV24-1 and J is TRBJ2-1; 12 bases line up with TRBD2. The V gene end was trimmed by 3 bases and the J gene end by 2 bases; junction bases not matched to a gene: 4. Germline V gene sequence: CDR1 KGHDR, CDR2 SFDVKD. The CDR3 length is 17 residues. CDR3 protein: CATSDPGLAGPYNEQFF. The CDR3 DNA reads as TGTGCCACCAGTGATCCGGGACTAGCGGGTCCCTACAATGAGCAGTTCTTC.

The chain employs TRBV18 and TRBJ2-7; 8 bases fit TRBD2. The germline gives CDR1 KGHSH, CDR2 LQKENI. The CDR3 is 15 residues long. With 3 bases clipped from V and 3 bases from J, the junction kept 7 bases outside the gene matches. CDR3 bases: TGTGCCAGCTCACCCTCAGCGGGGGACATCTACGAGCAGTACTTC. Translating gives CASSPSAGDIYEQYF.

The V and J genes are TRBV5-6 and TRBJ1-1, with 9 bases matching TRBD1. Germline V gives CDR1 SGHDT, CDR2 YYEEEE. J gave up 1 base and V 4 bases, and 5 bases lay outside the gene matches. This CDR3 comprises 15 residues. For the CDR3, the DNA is TGTGCCAGCAGCAACTTGGGACAGGGGAACACTGAAGCTTTCTTT. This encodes CASSNLGQGNTEAFF.

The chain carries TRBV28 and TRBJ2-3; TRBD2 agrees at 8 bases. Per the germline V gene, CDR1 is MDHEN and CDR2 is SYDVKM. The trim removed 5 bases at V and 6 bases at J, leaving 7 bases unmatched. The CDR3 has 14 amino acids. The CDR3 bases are TGTGCCAGCAGTCCGGGACTAGGCGGGGATACGCAGTATTTT. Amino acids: CASSPGLGGDTQYF.

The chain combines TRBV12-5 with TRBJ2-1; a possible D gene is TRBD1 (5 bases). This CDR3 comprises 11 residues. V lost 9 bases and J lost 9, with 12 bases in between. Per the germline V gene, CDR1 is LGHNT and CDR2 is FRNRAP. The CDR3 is CARHRNSEQFF. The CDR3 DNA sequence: TGTGCTAGGCACAGGAATAGTGAGCAGTTCTTC.

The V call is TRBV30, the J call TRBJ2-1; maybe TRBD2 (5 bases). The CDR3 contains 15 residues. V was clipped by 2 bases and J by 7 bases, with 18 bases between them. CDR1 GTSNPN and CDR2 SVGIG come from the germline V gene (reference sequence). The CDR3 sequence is CAWSNPSLQQNEQFF. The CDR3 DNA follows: TGTGCCTGGAGTAACCCTAGCCTACAGCAGAATGAGCAGTTCTTC.

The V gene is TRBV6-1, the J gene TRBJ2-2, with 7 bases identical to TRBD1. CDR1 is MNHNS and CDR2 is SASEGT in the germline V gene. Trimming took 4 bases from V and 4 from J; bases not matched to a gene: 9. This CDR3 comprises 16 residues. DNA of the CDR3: TGTGCCAGCAGTGGGGGACAGTACTGGACCACCGGGGAGCTGTTTTTT. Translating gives CASSGGQYWTTGELFF.

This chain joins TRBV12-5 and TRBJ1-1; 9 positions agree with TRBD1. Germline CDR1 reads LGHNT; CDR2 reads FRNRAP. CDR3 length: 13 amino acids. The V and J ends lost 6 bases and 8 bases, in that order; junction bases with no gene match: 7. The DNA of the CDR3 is TGTGCTAGTGGGTTACAGGGGGCGTTCGAAGCTTTCTTT. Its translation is CASGLQGAFEAFF. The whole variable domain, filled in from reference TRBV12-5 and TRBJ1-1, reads DARVTQTPRHKVTEMGQEVTMRCQPILGHNTVFWYRQTMMQGLELLAYFRNRAPLDDSGMPKDRFSAEMPDATLATLKIQPSEPRDSAVYFCASGLQGAFEAFFGQGTRLTVV.

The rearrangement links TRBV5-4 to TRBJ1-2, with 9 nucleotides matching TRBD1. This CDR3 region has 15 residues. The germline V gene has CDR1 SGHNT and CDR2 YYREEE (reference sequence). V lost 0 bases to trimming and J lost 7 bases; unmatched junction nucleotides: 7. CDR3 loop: CASSLGQGERGGYTF. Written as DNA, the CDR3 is TGTGCCAGCAGCTTGGGACAGGGGGAGCGAGGTGGCTACACCTTC.

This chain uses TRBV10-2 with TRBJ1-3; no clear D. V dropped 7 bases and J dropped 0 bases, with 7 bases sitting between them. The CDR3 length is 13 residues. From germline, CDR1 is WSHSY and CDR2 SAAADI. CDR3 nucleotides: TGCGCCAGCACCTACGCCTCTGGAAACACCATATATTTT. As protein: CASTYASGNTIYF.

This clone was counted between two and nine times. CDR3 nucleotide sequence: TGTGCCAGCGGGGGGGGGACTAGCGGACCCAATGAGCAGTTCTTC. Its protein product is CASGGGTSGPNEQFF. The chain combines TRBV6-5 with TRBJ2-1, with 11 bases lining up with TRBD2. The ends lost 8 bases at V and 6 bases at J; junction bases unmatched: 9. Per germline, CDR1 MNHEY and CDR2 SVGAGI. The CDR3 consists of 15 residues.